The rows below give T cell receptor beta chains drawn from one sample of a study of T cell responses to AZD1222 COVID-19 vaccine. Assay: immunoSEQ multiplex PCR; the TCRdb copy retains only in-frame clones and omits some. The sample has some 130,000 clones; 80% to 95% are singletons. Sequencing used peripheral blood, obtained 28 days after the second AZD1222 dose. The source is an adult who received the AZD1222 COVID-19 vaccine. The CDR3 runs from the conserved cysteine through the conserved F or W. Each record gives: J gene, V gene, D gene, clone size, CDR3 protein, CDR3 DNA. A D gene is named only where the DNA matches it firmly. Clone size is given for some rows only: seen once, a few or many times, or a class if the clone is expanded.

j_gene: TRBJ2-5; v_gene: TRBV13; d_gene: -; abundance: -; CDR3aa: CASSLGPEETQYF; CDR3nt: TGTGCCAGCAGCTTGGGGCCGGAAGAGACCCAGTACTTC
j_gene: TRBJ2-2; v_gene: TRBV7-3; d_gene: TRBD2; abundance: -; CDR3aa: CASSPYLTSGETGELFF; CDR3nt: TGTGCCAGCAGCCCATACTTGACTAGCGGGGAGACCGGGGAGCTGTTTTTT
j_gene: TRBJ1-5; v_gene: TRBV19; d_gene: TRBD1; abundance: -; CDR3aa: CAGGTGENQPQHF; CDR3nt: TGTGCCGGGGGGACAGGCGAAAATCAGCCCCAGCATTTT
j_gene: TRBJ1-3; v_gene: TRBV7-2; d_gene: -; abundance: -; CDR3aa: CASSLSQSSGNTIYF; CDR3nt: TGTGCCAGCAGCTTATCGCAGAGCTCTGGAAACACCATATATTTT
j_gene: TRBJ2-3; v_gene: TRBV7-3; d_gene: -; abundance: -; CDR3aa: CASSFSLSSTDTQYF; CDR3nt: TGTGCCAGCAGCTTCAGCCTATCTAGCACAGATACGCAGTATTTT
j_gene: TRBJ2-3; v_gene: TRBV7-2; d_gene: -; abundance: -; CDR3aa: CASSSRPTDTQYF; CDR3nt: TGTGCCAGCAGCTCCCGCCCCACAGATACGCAGTATTTT
j_gene: TRBJ1-1; v_gene: TRBV30; d_gene: TRBD1; abundance: -; CDR3aa: CAWRDRVEAFF; CDR3nt: TGTGCCTGGAGGGACAGGGTTGAAGCTTTCTTT
j_gene: TRBJ2-3; v_gene: TRBV5-6; d_gene: -; abundance: -; CDR3aa: CASSFGGPSTDTQYF; CDR3nt: TGTGCCAGCAGCTTTGGAGGGCCGAGCACAGATACGCAGTATTTT
j_gene: TRBJ2-7; v_gene: TRBV4-2; d_gene: -; abundance: -; CDR3aa: CASSQGGDYEQYF; CDR3nt: TGTGCCAGCAGCCAAGGCGGAGACTACGAGCAGTACTTC
j_gene: TRBJ1-4; v_gene: TRBV7-3; d_gene: -; abundance: -; CDR3aa: CASSLTRGEKLFF; CDR3nt: TGTGCCAGCAGCTTAACCCGCGGTGAAAAACTGTTTTTT
j_gene: TRBJ2-1; v_gene: TRBV11-3; d_gene: TRBD2; abundance: -; CDR3aa: CASSLGLAGVNEQFF; CDR3nt: TGTGCCAGCAGCTTAGGACTAGCGGGAGTCAATGAGCAGTTCTTC
j_gene: TRBJ2-5; v_gene: TRBV7-2; d_gene: TRBD2; abundance: -; CDR3aa: CASSSFPSGRQETQYF; CDR3nt: TGTGCCAGCAGCTCATTCCCTAGCGGGAGGCAAGAGACCCAGTACTTC
j_gene: TRBJ1-5; v_gene: TRBV6-1; d_gene: -; abundance: -; CDR3aa: CASSEGLRQPQHF; CDR3nt: TGTGCCAGCAGTGAGGGGCTGAGGCAGCCCCAGCATTTT
j_gene: TRBJ2-7; v_gene: TRBV2; d_gene: -; abundance: -; CDR3aa: CASSMGQSYLYEQYF; CDR3nt: TGTGCCAGCAGTATGGGACAAAGCTATCTATACGAGCAGTACTTC
j_gene: TRBJ1-2; v_gene: TRBV29-1; d_gene: -; abundance: -; CDR3aa: CSVAGLRNGHTF; CDR3nt: TGCAGCGTTGCGGGTCTCAGAAATGGCCACACCTTC
j_gene: TRBJ1-2; v_gene: TRBV4-3; d_gene: -; abundance: -; CDR3aa: CASSQEWGSGYGYTF; CDR3nt: TGCGCCAGCAGCCAAGAGTGGGGGTCGGGCTATGGCTACACCTTC
j_gene: TRBJ2-5; v_gene: TRBV28; d_gene: TRBD2; abundance: -; CDR3aa: CASRNSGSKETQYF; CDR3nt: TGTGCCAGCAGGAATAGCGGGTCCAAAGAGACCCAGTACTTC
j_gene: TRBJ1-5; v_gene: TRBV5-5; d_gene: -; abundance: -; CDR3aa: CASSFYRDTNQPQHF; CDR3nt: TGTGCCAGCAGCTTTTACCGGGACACAAATCAGCCCCAGCATTTT
j_gene: TRBJ2-7; v_gene: TRBV19; d_gene: -; abundance: -; CDR3aa: CATSILGTSYEQYF; CDR3nt: TGTGCCACCTCCATCCTAGGGACTTCCTACGAGCAGTACTTC
j_gene: TRBJ1-1; v_gene: TRBV12-5; d_gene: -; abundance: -; CDR3aa: CASGSGKNTEAFF; CDR3nt: TGTGCTAGTGGCAGCGGGAAGAACACTGAAGCTTTCTTT
j_gene: TRBJ2-7; v_gene: TRBV7-2; d_gene: -; abundance: -; CDR3aa: CASSLALYDRRQYF; CDR3nt: TGTGCCAGCAGCTTAGCTCTATACGACCGAAGGCAGTACTTC
j_gene: TRBJ2-3; v_gene: TRBV6-5; d_gene: TRBD2; abundance: once; CDR3aa: CAGKGAGAADTQYF; CDR3nt: TGTGCCGGGAAAGGGGCGGGAGCTGCAGATACGCAGTATTTT
j_gene: TRBJ1-4; v_gene: TRBV27; d_gene: -; abundance: -; CDR3aa: CASGVGAINEKLFF; CDR3nt: TGTGCCAGCGGCGTAGGGGCGATTAATGAAAAACTGTTTTTT
j_gene: TRBJ2-5; v_gene: TRBV4-2; d_gene: TRBD2; abundance: -; CDR3aa: CASSQLTSGGFETQYF; CDR3nt: TGTGCCAGCAGCCAACTCACTAGCGGGGGGTTCGAGACCCAGTACTTC
j_gene: TRBJ1-6; v_gene: TRBV6-1; d_gene: -; abundance: -; CDR3aa: CASSEVNNSPLHF; CDR3nt: TGTGCCAGCAGTGAAGTTAATAATTCACCCCTCCACTTT
j_gene: TRBJ2-3; v_gene: TRBV19; d_gene: -; abundance: -; CDR3aa: CASSWGTLSTDTQYF; CDR3nt: TGTGCCAGTAGTTGGGGCACCCTTAGCACAGATACGCAGTATTTT
j_gene: TRBJ2-7; v_gene: TRBV2; d_gene: TRBD1; abundance: -; CDR3aa: CASRRGQDYEQYF; CDR3nt: TGTGCCAGCAGAAGGGGACAGGACTACGAGCAGTACTTC
j_gene: TRBJ2-6; v_gene: TRBV9; d_gene: TRBD1; abundance: -; CDR3aa: CASSVARDSSGANVLTF; CDR3nt: TGTGCCAGCAGCGTAGCTCGGGACAGCTCTGGGGCCAACGTCCTGACTTTC
j_gene: TRBJ2-7; v_gene: TRBV5-4; d_gene: TRBD1; abundance: once; CDR3aa: CASSPGQGGYEQYF; CDR3nt: TGTGCCAGCAGCCCTGGACAGGGTGGATACGAGCAGTACTTC